The 29 T cell receptor beta chains below all came from one sample that was sequenced in a study of tissue T cells after allogeneic stem cell transplantation. The assay was immunoSEQ multiplex PCR, and TCRdb's table has in-frame clones only and misses some. Of 2,100 or so clones listed, about three quarters are singletons. The specimen comprised ileal tissue, sampled at autopsy. The receptors were gathered from a male patient between 35 and 70 years old with steroid-refractory graft-versus-host disease after an allogeneic stem cell transplant. Some T cells may originate from the graft donor.

This sequence joins TRBV7-2 and TRBJ2-3; no definite D call. Germline CDR1 reads SGHTA; CDR2 reads FQGNSA. V gave up 2 bases and J gave up 1 base, with 7 bases separating them. The CDR3 consists of 14 residues. CDR3 sequence reads: CASSLNQGTDTQYF. The DNA for the CDR3 is TGTGCCAGCAGCTTAAACCAGGGCACAGATACGCAGTATTTT. Full variable domain (outside the CDR3, taken from reference TRBV7-2 and TRBJ2-3): GAGVSQSPSNKVTEKGKDVELRCDPISGHTALYWYRQSLGQGLEFLIYFQGNSAPDKSGLPSDRFSAERTGGSVSTLTIQRTQQEDSAVYLCASSLNQGTDTQYFGPGTRLTVL.

This chain uses TRBV5-4 with TRBJ2-7; 10 nucleotides match TRBD1. Germline CDR1 SGHNT, CDR2 YYREEE (reference sequence). The CDR3 runs to 17 residues. J gave up 3 bases and V 0 bases, and 9 bases lay outside the gene matches. The CDR3 is CASSLGMGTGDNYEQYF. The CDR3, as DNA: TGTGCCAGCAGCTTGGGTATGGGGACAGGGGACAACTACGAGCAGTACTTC.

The chain links TRBV18 to TRBJ1-4, with D perhaps TRBD1 (6 bases). The CDR3 has 14 residues. Looked up from germline, CDR1 is KGHSH and CDR2 is LQKENI. The V end was cut by 3 bases, the J end by 7 bases, with 12 bases between. CDR3 DNA: TGTGCCAGCTCACCGGACAGCAGAGGTGAAAAACTGTTTTTT. It specifies CASSPDSRGEKLFF.

This clone was counted a few times. V and J are TRBV5-1 and TRBJ2-4; no clear D. Trimming shortened V by 0 bases and J by 0 bases, and 4 bases separated the two germline ends. CDR3 size: 14 residues. CDR1 and CDR2 (germline): SGHRS, YFSETQ. The CDR3 nucleotides are TGCGCCAGCAGCTTGGCCTCAGCCAAAAACATTCAGTACTTC. It codes for CASSLASAKNIQYF.

The V call is TRBV19, the J call TRBJ1-2, with a weak D call TRBD1 (6 bases). Trimming took 1 base from V and 8 from J, leaving 17 bases between them. This CDR3 region has 15 residues. Germline lookup yields CDR1 LNHDA and CDR2 SQIVND (reference sequence). DNA of the CDR3: TGTGCCAGTAGTATAGTAGCAGGGGACATAAGGGGCTACACCTTC. Translation: CASSIVAGDIRGYTF.

The CDR3 region has the DNA TGTGCCAGCAGCTCGGCTAGCGGGGGAATCGGTGAGCAGTACTTC. Translation gives CASSSASGGIGEQYF. The chain couples TRBV13 to TRBJ2-7; the match to TRBD2 covers 10 bases. The CDR3 contains 15 residues. J lost 7 bases, V lost 4 bases, and 10 bases had no gene match. The germline CDR1 and CDR2 sequences are PRHDT and FYEKMQ (reference sequence).

The chain is built from TRBV4-3 and TRBJ2-7, with 9 bases aligning to TRBD1. The CDR3 has 14 residues. Trimming removed 6 bases from V and 1 base from J; junction bases left unmatched: 4. Germline V gives CDR1 LGHNA, CDR2 YSLEER. The chain's CDR3 is CASSSGQGSYEQYF. The DNA for the CDR3 is TGCGCCAGCAGTTCGGGACAGGGATCCTACGAGCAGTACTTC.

This clone was seen just once. The chain uses TRBV5-6 and TRBJ2-6; D remains unclear. Trimming left V 1 base short and J 0 bases short, with 5 bases between. The germline V gene has CDR1 SGHDT and CDR2 YYEEEE. This CDR3 contains 15 residues. CDR3 loop: CASSLPNSGANVLTF. CDR3 sequence (DNA): TGTGCCAGCAGCTTGCCGAACTCTGGGGCCAACGTCCTGACTTTC.

This chain connects TRBV4-3 to TRBJ1-1, with TRBD1 matching over 10 bases. The trim removed 3 bases at V and 5 bases at J, leaving 3 bases unmatched. There are 14 residues in the CDR3. Per the germline V gene, CDR1 is LGHNA and CDR2 is YSLEER. DNA for the CDR3: TGCGCCAGCAGCCAGGACAGGGGGATGACTGAAGCTTTCTTT. Encoded protein: CASSQDRGMTEAFF.

This clone was counted a single time. The chain recombines TRBV11-2 with TRBJ2-3; D is uncertain. The CDR3 is made up of 12 amino acids. V was clipped by 1 base and J by 4 bases, with 3 bases between them. The germline CDR1 and CDR2 sequences are SGHAT and FQNNGV. In DNA, the CDR3 is TGTGCCAGCAGCTTAGTCGCAGATACGCAGTATTTT. It is translated as CASSLVADTQYF.

The chain couples TRBV19 to TRBJ2-7, with 12 bases lining up with TRBD1. V shed 6 bases, J shed 5 bases, and the junction held 11 bases outside the gene matches. The CDR3 totals 16 residues. The germline gives CDR1 LNHDA, CDR2 SQIVND (reference sequence). CDR3 loop: CASSRDPGTGGHEQYF. The DNA of the CDR3 is TGTGCCAGTAGCCGAGACCCCGGGACAGGGGGCCACGAGCAGTACTTC. Together with reference TRBV19 and TRBJ2-7, the CDR3 gives the full variable domain: DGGITQSPKYLFRKEGQNVTLSCEQNLNHDAMYWYRQDPGQGLRLIYYSQIVNDFQKGDIAEGYSVSREKKESFPLTVTSAQKNPTAFYLCASSRDPGTGGHEQYFGPGTRLTVT.

This chain uses TRBV5-1 with TRBJ2-2; no definite D call. Per germline, CDR1 SGHRS and CDR2 YFSETQ. There are 12 residues in the CDR3. V was cut by 4 bases and J by 2 bases, with 3 bases left in between. Here the CDR3 DNA reads TGCGCCAGCAGCCCAAACACCGGGGAGCTGTTTTTT. It yields the protein CASSPNTGELFF. Full variable domain (rest looked up from reference TRBV5-1 and TRBJ2-2): KAGVTQTPRYLIKTRGQQVTLSCSPISGHRSVSWYQQTPGQGLQFLFEYFSETQRNKGNFPGRFSGRQFSNSRSEMNVSTLELGDSALYLCASSPNTGELFFGEGSRLTVL.

This chain links TRBV4-1 with TRBJ1-3, with D perhaps TRBD1 (5 bases). CDR1 and CDR2 (germline): MGHRA, YSYEKL. V shed 0 bases and J shed 8 bases, with 14 bases lying between them. There are 15 residues in the CDR3. CDR3 protein: CASSQEEGRGDTIYF. CDR3 bases: TGCGCCAGCAGCCAAGAGGAGGGTCGGGGGGACACCATATATTTT.

The chain joins TRBV11-1 to TRBJ1-1; 7 bases map to TRBD1. The germline V gene has CDR1 SGHAT and CDR2 FQDESV (reference sequence). V shed 2 bases and J 5 bases; nucleotides not matched to a gene: 2. The CDR3 sequence is 13 residues long. The CDR3 bases are TGTGCCAGCAGCTTAAGACAGGGAACTGAAGCTTTCTTT. Translation: CASSLRQGTEAFF.

V and J are TRBV18 and TRBJ1-1, with 8 bases identical to TRBD1. With 5 bases clipped from V and 8 bases from J, the junction kept 7 bases outside the gene matches. Germline CDR1 is KGHSH and CDR2 is LQKENI. The CDR3 consists of 13 residues. CDR3 DNA sequence: TGTGCCAGCTCAGCGACAGGGGAGACAGAAGCTTTCTTT. Translating it yields CASSATGETEAFF.

J is TRBJ1-2 and V is TRBV19; no clear D. The CDR3 extends over 15 amino acids. CDR1 is LNHDA, CDR2 SQIVND, per germline (reference sequence). With 7 bases removed from V and 5 bases from J, the gap between germline ends came to 20 bases. The CDR3 loop reads CASNSVITARYGYTF. For the CDR3, the DNA is TGTGCCAGTAATTCAGTAATAACGGCGCGTTATGGCTACACCTTC.

The J gene is TRBJ2-2, the V gene TRBV10-2; no clear D gene. From germline, CDR1 is WSHSY and CDR2 SAAADI. This CDR3 region has 14 residues. Trimming took 6 bases from V and 5 from J, leaving 13 bases between them. The CDR3 DNA reads TGCGCCAGCAGGGGTGGGGTATTGACCGGGGAGCTGTTTTTT. It specifies CASRGGVLTGELFF.

This rearrangement joins TRBV4-3 to TRBJ2-3, with 10 nucleotides matching TRBD2. The CDR3 length is 15 residues. CDR1 and CDR2 from the germline V gene are LGHNA and YSLEER. V dropped 1 base and J dropped 4; count of bases not matched to a gene: 2. The CDR3 protein is CASSQGLAGADTQYF. The CDR3 nucleotides are TGCGCCAGCAGCCAAGGGCTAGCGGGGGCAGATACGCAGTATTTT.

The chain links TRBV3-1 (or the pseudogene TRBV3-2) to TRBJ1-5; D gene ambiguous. Germline loops: CDR1 LGHDT, CDR2 YNNKEL (reference sequence). V lost 5 bases and J 0 bases, leaving 8 bases between the germline ends. The CDR3 sequence is 14 residues long. In DNA, the CDR3 is TGTGCCAGCAGCGGGCAATATAGCAATCAGCCCCAGCATTTT. This gives the protein CASSGQYSNQPQHF.

This chain uses TRBV6-6 with TRBJ1-1; D gene uncertain. Germline assignment: CDR1 MNHNY and CDR2 SVGAGI (reference sequence). The CDR3 loop spans 13 amino acids. V was clipped by 2 bases and J by 1 base, with 5 bases between them. The CDR3 nucleotides read TGTGCCAGCAGTTACGCAGAGAACACTGAAGCTTTCTTT. Its protein product is CASSYAENTEAFF.

This sequence joins TRBV7-3 and TRBJ2-3; a weak D match, TRBD1 (5 bases). V was trimmed by 5 bases and J by 5 bases, leaving 14 bases between them. CDR3 length: 14 amino acids. Germline loops: CDR1 SGHTA, CDR2 FQGTGA. CDR3 amino acids: CASSQNSGLDTQYF. Here the CDR3 DNA reads TGTGCCAGCAGCCAGAACTCAGGGTTAGATACGCAGTATTTT.

V is TRBV11-3 and J is TRBJ2-3, with 10 bases that match TRBD2. The CDR3 consists of 16 residues. Per germline, CDR1 SGHNT and CDR2 YENEEA. The junction had 12 bases not matched to a gene; V was cut back by 3 bases and J by 9 bases. Here the CDR3 DNA reads TGTGCCAGCAGCTTGTCGCTTAGCGGGGGGCCGGGGACGCAGTATTTT. Translation: CASSLSLSGGPGTQYF.

This clone appeared a few times. The J gene is TRBJ2-1, the V gene TRBV5-1; D might be TRBD1 (5 bases). This CDR3 is built from 15 residues. Germline assignment: CDR1 SGHRS and CDR2 YFSETQ. V was clipped by 0 bases and J by 4 bases, with 11 bases between them. In DNA form, the CDR3 reads TGCGCCAGCAGCTTGGAATCGACAGATTACAATGAGCAGTTCTTC. Protein: CASSLESTDYNEQFF.

This CDR3 reads CASSQYRANTEAFF. The CDR3 region has the DNA TGTGCCAGCAGCCAATATCGGGCGAACACTGAAGCTTTCTTT. The chain carries TRBV16 and TRBJ1-1, with no clear D. V was clipped by 1 base and J by 1 base, with 7 bases between them. The CDR3 runs to 14 residues. Germline lookup yields CDR1 KGHSY and CDR2 FQNENV.

This clone was counted a few times. V and J are TRBV5-1 and TRBJ1-1; tentative D call: TRBD1 (5 bases). The V gene's germline CDR1 is SGHRS and CDR2 YFSETQ. This CDR3 has 16 residues. Deletions cut 0 bases from V and 8 bases from J, with 20 bases between. The CDR3 region is CASSLGKAGGGLEAFF. CDR3 nucleotides: TGCGCCAGCAGCTTGGGCAAAGCGGGTGGGGGTCTCGAAGCTTTCTTT.

The J gene is TRBJ1-5, the V gene TRBV6-5, with D hard to call. Germline V gene lookup returns CDR1 MNHEY and CDR2 SVGAGI. This CDR3 has 14 amino acids. Trimming removed 10 bases at V and 0 bases at J, with 13 bases between. DNA for the CDR3: TGTGCCACCCGACCTGCCGTTAGCAATCAGCCCCAGCATTTT. It codes for CATRPAVSNQPQHF.

The genes are TRBV10-3 and TRBJ2-7; D is uncertain. CDR1 ENHRY and CDR2 SYGVKD come from the germline V gene. The CDR3 runs 13 residues. Between the trimmed V and J ends, which lost 2 bases and 7 bases, there was a span of 12 bases. This CDR3 reads CAISEVGSVEQYF. CDR3 bases: TGTGCCATCAGTGAGGTTGGCAGCGTAGAGCAGTACTTC.

The chain is built from TRBV5-1 and TRBJ1-2; a possible D gene is TRBD1 (6 bases). There are 15 residues in the CDR3. Trimming left V 0 bases short and J 0 bases short, with 9 bases between. From germline, CDR1 is SGHRS and CDR2 YFSETQ. For the CDR3, the DNA is TGCGCCAGCAGCTTGGGAGGACAGACTAACTATGGCTACACCTTC. Encoded protein: CASSLGGQTNYGYTF.

The chain is built from TRBV5-1 and TRBJ1-2; D is uncertain. Germline V gene data show CDR1 as SGHRS and CDR2 as YFSETQ. The CDR3 extends over 14 amino acids. Trimming shortened V by 0 bases and J by 6 bases, and 12 bases separated the two germline ends. The CDR3 sequence is CASSLAYAGNGYTF. For the CDR3, the DNA is TGCGCCAGCAGCTTGGCCTATGCGGGGAATGGCTACACCTTC.